A single sample is the source of the 27 T cell receptor beta chains below, sequenced in a study of CD8 T cells in Susac syndrome. An input of roughly 0.5 to 1 ug of RNA was subjected to reverse transcription using random hexamers. TCRdb redid the calling of the immunoSEQ multiplex PCR reads with MiXCR, one entry per CDR3 protein. The repertoire holds around 200,000 distinct CDR3 sequences, with more than 85% as singletons. The specimen was CD8+ T cells from PBMCs. These receptors were obtained from a human donor with multiple sclerosis.

V is TRBV20-1 and J is TRBJ1-2; 7 bases line up with TRBD1. The CDR3 runs 13 residues. From germline, CDR1 is DFQATT and CDR2 SNEGSKA (reference sequence). The J segment lost 1 base and the V segment lost 5 bases, leaving 4 bases of the junction unmatched. CDR3 in DNA: TGCAGTGCTCGGGACAGTATTAACTATGGCTACACCTTC. Its protein is CSARDSINYGYTF.

This chain links TRBV9 with TRBJ2-3, with D tentatively TRBD1 (6 bases). Trimming took off 1 base at V and 3 bases at J, with 15 bases between the two ends. The germline V gene has CDR1 SGDLS and CDR2 YYNGEE. The CDR3 covers 16 residues. CDR3 DNA sequence: TGTGCCAGCAGCGTACCCCAGCAGGGGCCGACAGATACGCAGTATTTT. The encoded protein is CASSVPQQGPTDTQYF.

The chain carries TRBV5-6 and TRBJ2-7, with 11 bases identical to TRBD2. The CDR3 extends over 18 amino acids. Germline values: CDR1 SGHDT, CDR2 YYEEEE. V lost 4 bases and J lost 2; bases outside the gene matches: 14. The CDR3 sequence is CASSAVPGLAVAPYEQYF. The CDR3 DNA reads as TGTGCCAGCAGCGCAGTTCCGGGACTAGCGGTCGCCCCCTACGAGCAGTACTTC.

The chain combines TRBV6-1 with TRBJ2-1, with D perhaps TRBD1 (6 bases). The germline CDR1 and CDR2 sequences are MNHNS and SASEGT. V gave up 7 bases and J gave up 6 bases, with 25 bases separating them. The CDR3 extends over 17 amino acids. The CDR3 bases are TGTGCCAGCACCCAGCGACAAAGGGGGTCCCCTCTCAATGAGCAGTTCTTC. Translating it yields CASTQRQRGSPLNEQFF.

The chain employs TRBV13 and TRBJ2-1, with TRBD2 matching over 13 bases. The CDR3 extends over 16 amino acids. The V gene end was trimmed by 10 bases and the J gene end by 5 bases; junction bases not matched to a gene: 11. Germline assignment: CDR1 PRHDT and CDR2 FYEKMQ (reference sequence). Written as DNA, the CDR3 is TGTGCCACCGCAACTATACTAGCGGGGGGGGACAATGAGCAGTTCTTC. Its protein product is CATATILAGGDNEQFF.

The V gene is TRBV7-6, the J gene TRBJ2-3, with D perhaps TRBD2 (5 bases). The CDR3 extends over 14 amino acids. The germline gives CDR1 SGHVS, CDR2 FNYEAQ. Trimming took off 1 base at V and 3 bases at J, with 8 bases between the two ends. The CDR3 sequence: CASSLGPGTDTQYF. CDR3 in DNA: TGTGCCAGCAGCTTAGGTCCGGGGACAGATACGCAGTATTTT.

V usage is TRBV15 and J usage is TRBJ2-7; D is perhaps TRBD1 or TRBD2 (6 bases each). The CDR3 has 14 amino acids. V lost 0 bases, J lost 7 bases, and 13 bases lay in between. CDR1 and CDR2 (germline): LNHNV, YYDKDF (reference sequence). The CDR3 coding sequence is TGTGCCACCAGCAGAGATGGGGGGCGCGGAGAGCAGTACTTC. Protein product: CATSRDGGRGEQYF. Full variable domain (outside the CDR3, taken from reference TRBV15 and TRBJ2-7): DAMVIQNPRYQVTQFGKPVTLSCSQTLNHNVMYWYQQKSSQAPKLLFHYYDKDFNNEADTPDNFQSRRPNTSFCFLDIRSPGLGDTAMYLCATSRDGGRGEQYFGPGTRLTVT.

J is TRBJ2-1 and V is TRBV10-3, with TRBD2 matching 11 bases. The germline V gene encodes CDR1 ENHRY and CDR2 SYGVKD. V was clipped by 5 bases and J by 5 bases; unmatched bases: 8. This CDR3 has 16 amino acids. In DNA, the CDR3 is TGTGCCATCAGTACCTCCGGGACTAGCGGAAACAATGAGCAGTTCTTC. Its translation: CAISTSGTSGNNEQFF.

This clonotype was seen once. This chain uses TRBV6-1 with TRBJ1-6; D is ambiguous. CDR1 is MNHNS and CDR2 is SASEGT in the germline V gene. Trimming stripped 7 bases from V and 0 bases from J, with 13 bases between. The CDR3 loop spans 16 amino acids. CDR3 bases: TGTGCCAGCACCCTGAGGGCCGGCTCCTATAATTCACCCCTCCACTTT. It codes for CASTLRAGSYNSPLHF.

The gene calls are TRBV15 and TRBJ2-5; D unclear. Trimming pared 0 bases from V and 4 bases from J, leaving 9 bases between. Germline assignment: CDR1 LNHNV and CDR2 YYDKDF (reference sequence). This CDR3 comprises 14 residues. In DNA, the CDR3 is TGTGCCACCAGCAGAGATGTGGTGACAGAGACCCAGTACTTC. Its translation is CATSRDVVTETQYF.

The chain links TRBV7-6 to TRBJ1-4; D is unclear. V lost 1 base and J 8 bases, leaving 11 bases between the germline ends. CDR1 SGHVS and CDR2 FNYEAQ come from the germline V gene. The CDR3 has 14 residues. The CDR3 DNA reads TGTGCCAGCAGCTTAGAGGTGGAAGGAGAAAAACTGTTTTTT. Its protein product is CASSLEVEGEKLFF.

The rearrangement uses TRBV28 and TRBJ1-1; no clear D. This CDR3 has 14 residues. Trimming removed 1 base at V and 3 bases at J, with 9 bases between. CDR1 and CDR2 (germline): MDHEN, SYDVKM. DNA of the CDR3: TGTGCCAGCAGTTTATTTCAGTTAGACACTGAAGCTTTCTTT. The encoded protein is CASSLFQLDTEAFF.

This clonotype was seen only once. The chain recombines TRBV27 with TRBJ1-2; no firm D call. Trimming stripped 2 bases from V and 2 bases from J, with 6 bases between. The CDR3 covers 13 residues. Germline V lookup: CDR1 MNHEY, CDR2 SMNVEV (reference sequence). The CDR3: CASSLRQNYGYTF. Here the CDR3 DNA reads TGTGCCAGCAGTTTACGTCAGAACTATGGCTACACCTTC.

The chain couples TRBV20-1 to TRBJ1-1; 9 nucleotides match TRBD1. This CDR3 comprises 14 residues. V lost 0 bases to trimming and J lost 11 bases; unmatched junction nucleotides: 10. Germline CDR1 reads DFQATT; CDR2 reads SNEGSKA (reference sequence). The CDR3 sequence is CSARDGDRDFAAFF. As DNA, the CDR3 is TGCAGTGCTAGAGATGGGGACAGGGATTTTGCCGCTTTCTTT.

The V gene is TRBV5-6, the J gene TRBJ2-1; no clear D gene. Trimming cost V 5 bases and J 3 bases, with 9 bases left between them. This CDR3 is 13 amino acids long. The V gene's germline CDR1 is SGHDT and CDR2 YYEEEE. CDR3 nucleotide sequence: TGTGCCAGCAGTCCTGCGATCTACAATGAGCAGTTCTTC. This translates into CASSPAIYNEQFF.

This chain joins TRBV15 and TRBJ2-7, with D perhaps TRBD1 (6 bases). This CDR3 region has 14 residues. Trimming stripped 8 bases from V and 2 bases from J, with 16 bases between. Germline V gene lookup returns CDR1 LNHNV and CDR2 YYDKDF (reference sequence). CDR3 loop: CATLNHTGPYEQYF. CDR3 DNA sequence: TGTGCCACCCTAAACCACACAGGGCCCTACGAGCAGTACTTC.

This sequence joins TRBV20-1 and TRBJ2-7; possibly TRBD1 for D (6 bases). Looked up from germline, CDR1 is DFQATT and CDR2 is SNEGSKA (reference sequence). Trimming cost V 6 bases and J 2 bases, with 14 bases left between them. The CDR3 runs to 13 residues. CDR3 amino acids: CSATGTATYEQYF. The CDR3 DNA reads as TGCAGTGCCACAGGGACCGCTACCTACGAGCAGTACTTC.

The table lists this clonotype with a count of one. This chain joins TRBV5-4 and TRBJ1-2, with a weak D call TRBD1 (6 bases). V gave up 0 bases and J gave up 5 bases, with 11 bases separating them. The germline CDR1 and CDR2 sequences are SGHNT and YYREEE (reference sequence). This CDR3 spans 14 amino acids. For the CDR3, the DNA is TGTGCCAGCAGCTTGGTGGGGGCTGGGTATGGCTACACCTTC. It is translated as CASSLVGAGYGYTF.

V is TRBV18 and J is TRBJ2-1; TRBD1 or TRBD2 may be the D gene (5 bases each). CDR1 and CDR2 from the germline V gene are KGHSH and LQKENI. V lost 3 bases and J 3 bases, leaving 15 bases between the germline ends. The CDR3 length is 16 residues. In nucleotides, the CDR3 is TGTGCCAGCTCACCGACGTCGGGACCATTCTACAATGAGCAGTTCTTC. Amino acids: CASSPTSGPFYNEQFF.

This chain joins TRBV6-5 and TRBJ2-1; 8 bases map to TRBD2. Trimming took 8 bases from V and 2 from J; bases not matched to a gene: 5. The CDR3 has 14 residues. Germline V gene lookup returns CDR1 MNHEY and CDR2 SVGAGI. The CDR3 coding sequence is TGTGCCAGCCGGGGGGGACTAGCCTACAATGAGCAGTTCTTC. Translated, it gives CASRGGLAYNEQFF.

Concerning this clonotype itself: Its ends do not fully match the called genes, so a read error is possible. V is TRBV7-8 and J is TRBJ1-2; D is ambiguous. CDR1 and CDR2 (germline): SGHVS, FQNEAQ. This CDR3 has 14 amino acids. CDR3 in DNA: TGTGCCAGCAGCTTACTACTCCATGGACCACCCAGCGGCTTC. Translation: CASSLLLHGPPSGF.

V and J are TRBV11-2 and TRBJ2-7; 11 nucleotides agree with TRBD2. Trimming at V came to 5 bases and at J to 3 bases, leaving 9 bases not matched to a gene. The CDR3 loop spans 16 amino acids. Germline loops: CDR1 SGHAT, CDR2 FQNNGV. Here the CDR3 reads CASSTTSGGRLYEQYF. The CDR3 DNA follows: TGTGCCAGCAGCACTACTAGCGGGGGCCGTCTCTACGAGCAGTACTTC.

The chain links TRBV30 to TRBJ1-4; no clear D gene. Germline V gene lookup returns CDR1 GTSNPN and CDR2 SVGIG (reference sequence). V shed 1 base and J shed 0 bases, with 21 bases lying between them. The CDR3 totals 19 residues. In DNA, the CDR3 is TGTGCCTGGAGTGCCGTGGAGACGGAAGTTGGAGCAACTAATGAAAAACTGTTTTTT. It translates to CAWSAVETEVGATNEKLFF. Full variable domain (rest looked up from reference TRBV30 and TRBJ1-4): SQTIHQWPATLVQPVGSPLSLECTVEGTSNPNLYWYRQAAGRGLQLLFYSVGIGQISSEVPQNLSASRPQDRQFILSSKKLLLSDSGFYLCAWSAVETEVGATNEKLFFGSGTQLSVL.

The chain recombines TRBV20-1 with TRBJ2-7, with 7 bases matching TRBD1. The CDR3 covers 12 residues. The V and J ends lost 5 bases and 1 base, in that order; junction bases with no gene match: 2. From germline, CDR1 is DFQATT and CDR2 SNEGSKA (reference sequence). The CDR3 region is CSAQGVSYEQYF. CDR3 coding DNA: TGCAGTGCTCAGGGGGTTTCCTACGAGCAGTACTTC.

This chain joins TRBV20-1 and TRBJ2-7; TRBD2 matches at 8 bases. This CDR3 is built from 15 residues. Germline loops: CDR1 DFQATT, CDR2 SNEGSKA (reference sequence). With V trimmed by 1 base and J by 2 bases, 7 bases remained unmatched. CDR3 sequence: CSARGPAGVTYEQYF. The CDR3, as DNA: TGCAGTGCTAGAGGTCCAGCGGGAGTCACCTACGAGCAGTACTTC.

The V gene is TRBV5-4, the J gene TRBJ2-3; D ambiguous. The CDR3 runs 11 residues. Germline CDR1 is SGHNT and CDR2 is YYREEE (reference sequence). V gave up 6 bases and J gave up 3 bases, with 5 bases separating them. CDR3 in amino acids: CASMGTDTQYF. The CDR3 coding sequence is TGTGCCAGCATGGGGACAGATACGCAGTATTTT.

The chain combines TRBV19 with TRBJ1-5; D unresolved. CDR3 size: 15 residues. V lost 1 base to trimming and J lost 0 bases, with 7 bases between them. Germline assignment: CDR1 LNHDA and CDR2 SQIVND (reference sequence). The DNA of the CDR3 is TGTGCCAGTAGTATAGGATCTATTAGCAATCAGCCCCAGCATTTT. Residues: CASSIGSISNQPQHF.